Below are 27 T cell receptor beta chains sequenced from a single sample in a study of cytomegalovirus exposure and HLA in healthy donors. PCR was performed using 60 Vbeta and 13 Jbeta primers. The repertoire was sequenced with immunoSEQ multiplex PCR; TCRdb's copy has only in-frame clones and lacks some. The repertoire includes fewer than 150,000 clones, 76% of them detected once, and approximately 3.4% sits in the top ten. Sequencing was performed on PBMCs. All receptors derive from a middle-aged man in good health and CMV-seronegative.

This sequence joins TRBV5-1 and TRBJ1-4; TRBD1 agrees at 8 bases. The CDR3 has 15 residues. Per germline, CDR1 SGHRS and CDR2 YFSETQ. Trimming at V came to 4 bases and at J to 6 bases, leaving 8 bases not matched to a gene. The CDR3 nucleotides read TGCGCCAGCAGCCCCAGGACAGGGAGGGATGAAAAACTGTTTTTT. Translating it yields CASSPRTGRDEKLFF.

V usage is TRBV19 and J usage is TRBJ1-5, with 9 bases aligning to TRBD1. V lost 7 bases, J lost 2 bases, and 9 bases stayed unmatched. Germline CDR1 is LNHDA and CDR2 is SQIVND (reference sequence). The CDR3 runs to 16 residues. Written as DNA, the CDR3 is TGTGCCAGTACCATAATACAGGGGGCGGGCAATCAGCCCCAGCATTTT. As protein: CASTIIQGAGNQPQHF.

The table lists this clone with a count of one. The CDR3 here is CARARGPNYEQYF. In nucleotides, the CDR3 is TGTGCCCGAGCAAGAGGTCCCAACTACGAGCAGTACTTC. The rearrangement joins TRBV30 to TRBJ2-7; no firm D call. The CDR3 loop spans 13 amino acids. Between the trimmed V and J ends, which lost 8 bases and 3 bases, there was a span of 17 bases. CDR1 GTSNPN and CDR2 SVGIG come from the germline V gene (reference sequence).

The rearrangement uses TRBV5-6 and TRBJ1-1, with no clear D. V lost 5 bases and J lost 4, with 15 bases in between. This CDR3 comprises 14 residues. CDR1 and CDR2 from the germline V gene are SGHDT and YYEEEE. CDR3 in amino acids: CASRVGATGTEAFF. CDR3 nucleotide sequence: TGTGCCAGCAGGGTTGGAGCGACGGGCACTGAAGCTTTCTTT.

The J gene is TRBJ2-3, the V gene TRBV30, with 12 bases lining up with TRBD2. CDR3 size: 15 residues. Trimming at V came to 5 bases and at J to 5 bases, leaving 8 bases not matched to a gene. Germline V gene data show CDR1 as GTSNPN and CDR2 as SVGIG (reference sequence). CDR3 loop: CAWEASGGEVDTQYF. The CDR3 DNA reads as TGTGCCTGGGAGGCTAGCGGGGGGGAGGTAGATACGCAGTATTTT. The full variable domain, with the rest looked up from reference TRBV30 and TRBJ2-3, is SQTIHQWPATLVQPVGSPLSLECTVEGTSNPNLYWYRQAAGRGLQLLFYSVGIGQISSEVPQNLSASRPQDRQFILSSKKLLLSDSGFYLCAWEASGGEVDTQYFGPGTRLTVL.

The rearrangement links TRBV5-1 to TRBJ1-3; D call uncertain. This CDR3 spans 16 amino acids. The V end lost 2 bases, the J end lost 3 bases, and 15 bases lay between the germline ends. Germline CDR1 is SGHRS and CDR2 is YFSETQ. As DNA, the CDR3 is TGCGCCAGCAGCTTCACTCCGGGAGATGGTGGAAACACCATATATTTT. This sequence encodes CASSFTPGDGGNTIYF.

This clone was detected only once. V usage is TRBV11-2 and J usage is TRBJ2-7; 13 bases agree with TRBD2. CDR1 and CDR2 (germline): SGHAT, FQNNGV. Germline trimming cut 5 bases from V and 5 bases from J; bases unmatched to any gene: 6. CDR3 length equals 15 residues. The DNA of the CDR3 is TGTGCCAGCAGCCGAGGACTAGCGGGAGCCAACGAGCAGTACTTC. This translates into CASSRGLAGANEQYF.

V and J are TRBV19 and TRBJ1-5, with 8 bases fitting TRBD1. Germline V gene sequence: CDR1 LNHDA, CDR2 SQIVND (reference sequence). CDR3 size: 14 residues. Trimming at V came to 7 bases and at J to 2 bases, leaving 4 bases not matched to a gene. CDR3 amino acids: CASTGGLGNQPQHF. CDR3 DNA: TGTGCCAGTACAGGGGGCTTGGGCAATCAGCCCCAGCATTTT. Full variable domain (remainder filled in from reference TRBV19 and TRBJ1-5): DGGITQSPKYLFRKEGQNVTLSCEQNLNHDAMYWYRQDPGQGLRLIYYSQIVNDFQKGDIAEGYSVSREKKESFPLTVTSAQKNPTAFYLCASTGGLGNQPQHFGDGTRLSIL.

This sequence joins TRBV25-1 and TRBJ1-5, with TRBD1 matching over 8 bases. Unmatched junction bases numbered 4, after V lost 3 bases and J lost 3 bases. The CDR3 contains 15 residues. CDR1 and CDR2 from the germline V gene are MGHDK and SYGVNS. CDR3 bases: TGTGCCAGCAGTGAGGCCAGGGGGCACAATCAGCCCCAGCATTTT. Translated: CASSEARGHNQPQHF.

The chain uses TRBV6-1 and TRBJ2-3; D is perhaps TRBD2 (7 bases). The germline gives CDR1 MNHNS, CDR2 SASEGT. The CDR3 length is 19 residues. Trimming stripped 2 bases from V and 0 bases from J, with 21 bases between. Written as DNA, the CDR3 is TGTGCCAGCAGTGAACGAAGGGGGGAGACTAGCCCAAGCACAGATACGCAGTATTTT. Residues: CASSERRGETSPSTDTQYF.

The rearrangement joins TRBV19 to TRBJ2-6; D gene ambiguous. CDR1 and CDR2 from the germline V gene are LNHDA and SQIVND (reference sequence). V was clipped by 7 bases and J by 5 bases, with 15 bases between them. The CDR3 sequence is 15 residues long. CDR3 in amino acids: CASISGSNWANVLTF. The CDR3 bases are TGTGCCAGTATTTCCGGGTCCAACTGGGCCAACGTCCTGACTTTC.

The chain joins TRBV7-8 to TRBJ1-5; unclear D gene. The CDR3 totals 15 residues. Trimming shortened V by 2 bases and J by 2 bases, and 10 bases separated the two germline ends. The V gene's germline CDR1 is SGHVS and CDR2 FQNEAQ. Written as DNA, the CDR3 is TGTGCCAGCAGCTTAAGTTCAGGCGGCAATCAGCCCCAGCATTTT. It specifies CASSLSSGGNQPQHF.

The chain couples TRBV12-1 to TRBJ1-1; the D call of TRBD1 is as the table states it, not checked on the DNA. TRBV12-1 is classified as a pseudogene. The length of the CDR3 is 19 residues. The CDR3 DNA sequence: TGTGCCAGCAGCTTTGATCTCGGTGGGGACAGTAGCATGAACACTGAAGCTTTCTTT. It codes for CASSFDLGGDSSMNTEAFF.

This clone turned up a few times. The chain recombines TRBV11-3 with TRBJ2-2; TRBD2 is a possible D gene (5 bases). V shed 5 bases and J shed 6 bases, with 16 bases lying between them. The CDR3 has 15 residues. Germline CDR1 is SGHNT and CDR2 is YENEEA. CDR3 sequence (DNA): TGTGCCAGCAGCCCGGGGAGTTCGGTACCCGGGGAGCTGTTTTTT. Protein product: CASSPGSSVPGELFF.

This clone was found a few times. The gene calls are TRBV15 and TRBJ1-1; 9 bases match TRBD1. Germline V gene lookup returns CDR1 LNHNV and CDR2 YYDKDF (reference sequence). The V segment lost 1 base and the J segment 5 bases; nucleotides outside the gene matches: 8. The CDR3 sequence is 16 residues long. For the CDR3, the DNA is TGTGCCACCAGCAGAGCTAGGGGACAGGGCGAAACTGAAGCTTTCTTT. It specifies CATSRARGQGETEAFF.

The chain carries TRBV7-9 and TRBJ1-4; D might be TRBD1 (5 bases). The germline V gene has CDR1 SEHNR and CDR2 FQNEAQ (reference sequence). V was pared by 5 bases and J by 12 bases, with 13 bases between. The CDR3 spans 12 residues. Written as DNA, the CDR3 is TGTGCCAGCAGCACCGGGGGGGAACAACTGTTTTTT. Encoded protein: CASSTGGEQLFF.

This chain connects TRBV5-6 to TRBJ2-5; D remains ambiguous. Trimming removed 0 bases from V and 5 bases from J, with 8 bases in between. The V gene's germline CDR1 is SGHDT and CDR2 YYEEEE. This CDR3 contains 13 residues. The chain's CDR3 is CASSLDRSETQYF. DNA for the CDR3: TGTGCCAGCAGCTTGGACAGATCGGAGACCCAGTACTTC.

This rearrangement joins TRBV30 to TRBJ2-7; 9 nucleotides line up with TRBD1. V lost 2 bases to trimming and J lost 2 bases; unmatched junction nucleotides: 4. This CDR3 comprises 14 residues. Germline V gene data show CDR1 as GTSNPN and CDR2 as SVGIG (reference sequence). The CDR3 reads CAWSSGTGPYEQYF. DNA of the CDR3: TGTGCCTGGAGTTCCGGGACAGGGCCCTACGAGCAGTACTTC.

The rearrangement links TRBV12-5 to TRBJ1-6, with D perhaps TRBD1 (5 bases). Germline-derived CDR1 and CDR2 are LGHNT and FRNRAP. Trimming took 0 bases from V and 13 from J, leaving 13 bases between them. This CDR3 is built from 14 residues. The CDR3 reads CASGLVGQGGPLHF. CDR3 nucleotides: TGTGCTAGTGGTTTGGTAGGCCAGGGCGGCCCCCTCCACTTT. The full variable domain, in which reference TRBV12-5 and TRBJ1-6 provide the parts outside the CDR3, is DARVTQTPRHKVTEMGQEVTMRCQPILGHNTVFWYRQTMMQGLELLAYFRNRAPLDDSGMPKDRFSAEMPDATLATLKIQPSEPRDSAVYFCASGLVGQGGPLHFGNGTRLTVT.

The chain recombines TRBV6-5 with TRBJ1-2; TRBD1 matches 7 bases. The CDR3 is 14 amino acids. Trimming removed 2 bases from V and 7 bases from J; junction bases left unmatched: 7. Germline V gene sequence: CDR1 MNHEY, CDR2 SVGAGI. The CDR3 bases are TGTGCCAGCAGTTACCACAGGGGTGGAGGTGGCTACACCTTC. It encodes CASSYHRGGGGYTF.

This chain uses TRBV9 with TRBJ2-3; 11 bases are a match to TRBD2. CDR3 size: 17 residues. Germline values: CDR1 SGDLS, CDR2 YYNGEE. J lost 4 bases, V lost 1 base, and 8 bases had no gene match. In DNA, the CDR3 is TGTGCCAGCAGCGTAACCCCCGGGACTAGCGGCGCAGATACGCAGTATTTT. It is translated as CASSVTPGTSGADTQYF.

The chain is built from TRBV7-6 and TRBJ2-5; TRBD2 aligns across 10 bases. Germline values: CDR1 SGHVS, CDR2 FNYEAQ. The CDR3 totals 16 residues. With 5 bases clipped from V and 5 bases from J, the junction kept 11 bases outside the gene matches. CDR3 residues: CASSTKAGGGRETQYF. The CDR3 DNA reads as TGTGCCAGCAGCACAAAAGCGGGAGGGGGAAGGGAGACCCAGTACTTC.

The rearrangement joins TRBV5-5 to TRBJ1-2, with TRBD1 as a possible D gene (6 bases). CDR3 length: 12 amino acids. V dropped 5 bases and J dropped 2 bases, with 7 bases sitting between them. Germline CDR1 and CDR2: SGHKS and YYEKEE (reference sequence). CDR3 nucleotides: TGTGCCAGCAGGACAGGAAACTATGGCTACACCTTC. It is translated as CASRTGNYGYTF.

This chain joins TRBV11-1 and TRBJ1-3; the match to TRBD1 covers 8 bases. The CDR3 is 16 residues long. V trimming: 4 bases; J trimming: 4 bases; junction bases outside the gene matches: 9. Germline V gives CDR1 SGHAT, CDR2 FQDESV (reference sequence). The CDR3 region has the DNA TGTGCCAGCAGCTACATCGGACAGGGAAGCGGAAACACCATATATTTT. It translates to CASSYIGQGSGNTIYF.

The rearrangement joins TRBV30 to TRBJ2-6, with D possibly being TRBD1 (5 bases). CDR1 and CDR2 from the germline V gene are GTSNPN and SVGIG (reference sequence). The CDR3 covers 13 residues. The V end was cut by 8 bases, the J end by 2 bases, with 10 bases between. CDR3 sequence reads: CAGRVAGANVLTF. CDR3 coding DNA: TGTGCCGGCAGGGTTGCTGGGGCCAACGTCCTGACTTTC.

The rearrangement uses TRBV5-4 and TRBJ2-2; 11 bases map to TRBD1. From germline, CDR1 is SGHNT and CDR2 YYREEE (reference sequence). Trimming removed 0 bases from V and 7 bases from J; junction bases left unmatched: 8. This CDR3 has 17 residues. This chain's CDR3 is CASSLAFGTGGIGELFF. DNA of the CDR3: TGTGCCAGCAGCTTGGCCTTCGGGACAGGGGGGATCGGGGAGCTGTTTTTT.

The chain employs TRBV5-1 and TRBJ1-1, with D perhaps TRBD1 (6 bases). The CDR3 length is 15 residues. Germline V gives CDR1 SGHRS, CDR2 YFSETQ. Trimming took off 1 base at V and 1 base at J, with 11 bases between the two ends. This CDR3 reads CASSLKGQPNTEAFF. The CDR3 DNA sequence: TGCGCCAGCAGCTTGAAAGGACAGCCGAACACTGAAGCTTTCTTT.